The rows below give T cell receptor beta chains drawn from one sample of a study of patients and donors after allogeneic stem cell transplantation. Via MiXCR, TCRdb re-called the RT-PCR reads, giving one row per CDR3 protein. The sample records approximately 210,000 distinct CDR3 sequences, 40% to 45% being singletons. Sequencing was done on a sample of blood, either unsorted or a sorted T cell fraction (not recorded which). The receptors originated from a human donor who was either an allogeneic HSCT recipient or a stem cell or donor lymphocyte infusion donor (not recorded which). It is not recorded whose cells these are; they may come from a transplant donor. The CDR3 runs from the conserved cysteine through the conserved F or W. The D gene is left open where the match is weak. Size tells how often a clone was seen (once, few, many) or the class of an expanded clone, and some rows leave it out.

abundance,v_gene,j_gene,d_gene,CDR3aa,CDR3nt
-,TRBV20-1,TRBJ2-7,-,CSASAAGRPYEQYF,TGCAGTGCTAGTGCTGCGGGGCGCCCCTACGAGCAGTACTTC
few,TRBV15,TRBJ1-1,-,CATSRGQEAFF,TGTGCCACCAGCCGCGGGCAAGAAGCTTTCTTT
-,TRBV11-1,TRBJ2-7,-,CASSLGEEQYF,TGTGCCAGCAGCTTGGGGGAAGAGCAGTACTTC
-,TRBV15,TRBJ1-2,-,CATSGLSGAYGYTF,TGTGCCACCAGCGGCCTAAGTGGGGCCTATGGCTACACCTTC
-,TRBV7-3,TRBJ2-2,-,CASSLSGTGELFF,TGTGCCAGCAGCTTGAGTGGGACAGGGGAGCTGTTTTTT
few,TRBV9,TRBJ2-1,-,CASSVGGDEQFF,TGTGCCAGCAGCGTAGGGGGCGATGAGCAGTTCTTC
-,TRBV7-9,TRBJ1-2,TRBD1,CASSFYRGRNYGYTF,TGTGCCAGCAGCTTCTACAGGGGTAGAAACTATGGCTACACCTTC
-,TRBV15,TRBJ1-3,-,CATSRDPGGNSGNTIYF,TGTGCCACCAGCAGAGATCCGGGAGGCAACTCTGGAAACACCATATATTTT
-,TRBV4-1,TRBJ1-4,TRBD1,CASSHAPTGGNEKLFF,TGCGCCAGCAGCCACGCCCCGACAGGGGGTAATGAAAAACTGTTTTTT
-,TRBV7-3,TRBJ1-6,-,CASSFQGSPLHF,TGTGCCAGCAGCTTCCAGGGTTCACCCCTCCACTTT
-,TRBV4-2,TRBJ2-3,TRBD2,CASSQGASGRTDTQYF,TGTGCCAGCAGCCAAGGCGCTAGCGGGAGAACAGATACGCAGTATTTT
few,TRBV2,TRBJ2-1,-,CASSQRQVNEQFF,TGTGCCAGCAGTCAAAGACAGGTCAATGAGCAGTTCTTC
-,TRBV5-1,TRBJ2-3,TRBD2,CASNPGLSTDTQYF,TGCGCCAGCAACCCGGGACTATCCACAGATACGCAGTATTTT
-,TRBV5-1,TRBJ2-3,TRBD2,CASSSGTSGRAPDTQYF,TGCGCCAGCAGCTCCGGGACTAGCGGGAGGGCCCCAGATACGCAGTATTTT
-,TRBV28,TRBJ2-5,-,CASSPRQGSETQYF,TGTGCCAGCAGTCCCCGTCAGGGGTCGGAGACCCAGTACTTC
-,TRBV29-1,TRBJ1-1,-,CSVAGGSFTEAFF,TGCAGCGTTGCTGGGGGTTCGTTCACTGAAGCTTTCTTT
-,TRBV5-1,TRBJ2-2,TRBD2,CASSVLAGDTGELFF,TGCGCCAGCAGTGTCCTAGCGGGAGACACCGGGGAGCTGTTTTTT
-,TRBV4-2,TRBJ1-1,TRBD1,CASSQPQGGQGIEAFF,TGTGCCAGCAGCCAGCCACAGGGGGGACAGGGAATTGAAGCTTTCTTT
-,TRBV6-5,TRBJ2-1,TRBD2,CASSPGLAGDEQFF,TGTGCCAGCAGTCCCGGTCTAGCGGGAGATGAGCAGTTCTTC
-,TRBV12-3/TRBV12-4,TRBJ1-4,-,CASSSLGPSGKLFF,TGTGCCAGCAGTAGCCTTGGGCCGTCTGGAAAACTGTTTTTT
-,TRBV6-2/TRBV6-3,TRBJ1-1,-,CASSYSILSGTEAFF,TGTGCCAGCAGTTACTCTATTTTGAGTGGGACTGAAGCTTTCTTT
-,TRBV21-1,TRBJ1-5,-,CASLGWIQQPQHF,TGTGCCAGCCTAGGATGGATTCAGCAGCCCCAGCATTTT
-,TRBV11-3,TRBJ2-5,-,CASSLNQQETQYF,TGTGCCAGCAGCTTAAATCAACAAGAGACCCAGTACTTC
-,TRBV5-1,TRBJ2-7,-,CASSINRVSYEQYF,TGCGCCAGCAGCATAAACCGGGTTTCCTACGAGCAGTACTTC
few,TRBV5-1,TRBJ2-1,-,CASSLTRVFRLSYNEQFF,TGCGCCAGCAGCTTAACCAGGGTTTTCCGCCTCTCCTACAATGAGCAGTTCTTC
once,TRBV30,TRBJ2-7,-,CAFHTTSYEQYF,TGTGCTTTTCACACTACCTCCTACGAGCAGTACTTC
-,TRBV4-2,TRBJ2-7,TRBD2,CASSRGGAGANEQYF,TGTGCCAGCAGCCGAGGAGGTGCGGGAGCAAACGAGCAGTACTTC
-,TRBV6-6,TRBJ1-2,-,CASGGASLNYGYTF,TGTGCCAGCGGGGGAGCTTCCCTCAACTATGGCTACACCTTC